The rows below give T cell receptor beta chains drawn from one sample of a study of graft-versus-host responses after intestinal transplantation. Antigens for these TCRs are unknown. Data came from immunoSEQ multiplex PCR; TCRdb stores just in-frame clones and leaves some out. The table has roughly 93,000 clones, 80% to 95% seen once. Sample: unstimulated CD8+ T cells sorted from spleen or lymph node cells, taken before transplant. All receptors derive from a human donor who was the organ donor for an intestinal transplant. Each CDR3 is given with its conserved first and last residue. The order of the fields is V gene, J gene, D gene, clone size, CDR3 DNA, CDR3 protein. D genes are given only for firm matches. The listing skips clone size in some rows; elsewhere it reads once, few, many or a size class.

TRBV27	TRBJ1-2	NA	NA	TGTGCCAGCAGCCCTCTCCTCGGACTGGGCTCCTATGGCTACACCTTC	CASSPLLGLGSYGYTF
TRBV11-1	TRBJ1-4	NA	NA	TGTGCCAGCAGCTCCGGGGAGGGATTGTCAACTAATGAAAAACTGTTTTTT	CASSSGEGLSTNEKLFF
TRBV28	TRBJ2-7	NA	NA	TGTGCCAGCAGTTTTCCTCCGACAGCCTACGAGCAGTACTTC	CASSFPPTAYEQYF
TRBV9	TRBJ1-2	NA	NA	TGTGCCAGCAGCGGAGAAGAGGGGGCTAACTATGGCTACACCTTC	CASSGEEGANYGYTF
TRBV13	TRBJ2-7	NA	NA	TGTGCCAGCAGCTTAGAGGCGGAATCCCCTAGGTACGAGCAGTACTTC	CASSLEAESPRYEQYF
TRBV14	TRBJ2-7	NA	NA	TGTGCCAGCTCCGAAGGGAGTTTCTACGAGCAGTACTTC	CASSEGSFYEQYF
TRBV5-1	TRBJ1-2	TRBD1	NA	TGCGCCAGCAGCCTGGGACAGGGGGCGTCGGGCTACACCTTC	CASSLGQGASGYTF
TRBV4-2	TRBJ2-7	TRBD1	NA	TGTGCCAGCAGCCAAATCCCCAGACAGGGGGGACCCTACGAGCAGTACTTC	CASSQIPRQGGPYEQYF
TRBV19	TRBJ2-7	NA	NA	TGTGCCAGTGGGGCAGGGTGGTCCTACGAGCAGTACTTC	CASGAGWSYEQYF
TRBV4-1	TRBJ2-7	NA	NA	TGCGCCAGCAGAGAACAGGGCCATCTCTCCTACGAGCAGTACTTC	CASREQGHLSYEQYF
TRBV19	TRBJ1-5	NA	NA	TGTGCCAGTAACCAGGGAATCGGGCCCCAGCATTTT	CASNQGIGPQHF
TRBV4-1	TRBJ2-7	NA	NA	TGCGCCAGCAGCCAAGCAGTCACCTACGAGCAGTACTTC	CASSQAVTYEQYF
TRBV19	TRBJ2-7	NA	NA	TGTGCCAGTAGTATGGTCGGGAGCTCCTACGAGCAGTACTTC	CASSMVGSSYEQYF
TRBV29-1	TRBJ2-7	TRBD2	NA	TGCAGCGGTTTAGCGGGGGCGACCCCCGAGCAGTACTTC	CSGLAGATPEQYF
TRBV9	TRBJ2-7	TRBD1	NA	TGTGCCAGCAGCGTAGGGGGGGACAGGATCTACGAGCAGTACTTC	CASSVGGDRIYEQYF
TRBV19	TRBJ2-7	NA	NA	TGTGCCAGTAGTATGTTCGTCCAGGGGCCCGACGAGCAGTACTTC	CASSMFVQGPDEQYF
TRBV7-6	TRBJ2-1	NA	NA	TGTGCCAGCAGCCCCGGGAAAAGCTCCTACAATGAGCAGTTCTTC	CASSPGKSSYNEQFF
TRBV9	TRBJ2-7	TRBD2	once	TGTGCCAGCAGCGTAGCCGCTAGCGGGGGGTCCTACGAGCAGTACTTC	CASSVAASGGSYEQYF
TRBV9	TRBJ1-2	NA	NA	TGTGCCAGCAGCTCCTCTTCTTCGATGAGCTATGGCTACACCTTC	CASSSSSSMSYGYTF
TRBV2	TRBJ2-7	TRBD2	NA	TGTGCCAGCAGTGAGGGAGGGGAGCAGTACTTC	CASSEGGEQYF
TRBV5-6	TRBJ2-3	NA	NA	TGTGCCAGCGGGCTAGCGTTAGATACGCAGTATTTT	CASGLALDTQYF
TRBV7-9	TRBJ1-1	NA	few	TGTGCCCATATTCCATCAGGGGACACTGAAGCTTTCTTT	CAHIPSGDTEAFF
TRBV19	TRBJ1-1	NA	once	TGTGCCAGCCGCGGCGGGGCTGAAGCTTTCTTT	CASRGGAEAFF
TRBV7-3	TRBJ2-2	NA	NA	TGTGCCAGCAGCCCTATAGGACTCCCTCACGGGGAGCTGTTTTTT	CASSPIGLPHGELFF
TRBV9	TRBJ1-1	TRBD1	once	TGTGCCAGCAGCGCCCGGGACAGGGACCCTGAAGCTTTCTTT	CASSARDRDPEAFF
TRBV7-9	TRBJ2-3	TRBD2	NA	TGTGCCAGCAGCCCTCACAAGCGGGGGACAGATACGCAGTATTTT	CASSPHKRGTDTQYF
TRBV4-1	TRBJ2-7	TRBD1	once	TGCGCCAGCAGCCAAGATCGAAAACAGGGGGCGTACGAGCAGTACTTC	CASSQDRKQGAYEQYF
TRBV9	TRBJ2-5	NA	NA	TGTGCCAGCAGCGTAGAGGCGGGGCCTCAAGAGACCCAGTACTTC	CASSVEAGPQETQYF
TRBV5-6	TRBJ2-7	TRBD2	once	TGTGCCAGCAGCGTACTAGCGGGGGTGTCGTTGCGCGAGCAGTACTTC	CASSVLAGVSLREQYF
TRBV11-2	TRBJ2-1	TRBD1	NA	TGTGCCAGCAGCCCCGGGACAGGGAATGAGCAGTTCTTC	CASSPGTGNEQFF
TRBV19	TRBJ1-6	NA	NA	TGTGCCAGTAGTATGGGGGGGGTTTCACCCCTCCACTTT	CASSMGGVSPLHF
TRBV7-3	TRBJ1-6	NA	NA	TGTGCCAGCAGCTTAGGTGGCAATTCACCCCTCCACTTT	CASSLGGNSPLHF
TRBV4-3	TRBJ1-5	NA	NA	TGCGCCAGCAGCCAAGAGGGGGGTGAGCAGCCCCAGCATTTT	CASSQEGGEQPQHF
TRBV10-1	TRBJ2-7	TRBD2	NA	TGCGCCACCCCGCAACTAGCGGGGGACTACGAGCAGTACTTC	CATPQLAGDYEQYF
TRBV27	TRBJ2-3	NA	NA	TGTGCCAGCAGTTTATCGTCGCCCCGGTATAGCACAGATACGCAGTATTTT	CASSLSSPRYSTDTQYF